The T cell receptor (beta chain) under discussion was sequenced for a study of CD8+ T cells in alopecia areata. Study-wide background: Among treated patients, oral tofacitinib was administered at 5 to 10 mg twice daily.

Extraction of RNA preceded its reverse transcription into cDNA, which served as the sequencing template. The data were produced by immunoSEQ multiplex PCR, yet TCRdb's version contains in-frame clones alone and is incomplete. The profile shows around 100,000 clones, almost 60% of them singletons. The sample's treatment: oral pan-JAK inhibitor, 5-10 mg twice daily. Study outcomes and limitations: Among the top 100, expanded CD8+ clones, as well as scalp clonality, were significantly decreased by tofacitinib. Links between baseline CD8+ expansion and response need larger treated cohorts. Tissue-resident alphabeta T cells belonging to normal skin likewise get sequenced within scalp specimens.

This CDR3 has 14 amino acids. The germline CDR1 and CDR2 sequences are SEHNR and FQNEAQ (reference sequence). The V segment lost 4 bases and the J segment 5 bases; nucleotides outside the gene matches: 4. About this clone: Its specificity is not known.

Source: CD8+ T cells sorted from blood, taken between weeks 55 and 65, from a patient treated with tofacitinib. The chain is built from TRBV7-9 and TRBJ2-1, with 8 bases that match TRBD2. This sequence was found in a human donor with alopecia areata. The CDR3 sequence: CASSSLAVNNEQFF. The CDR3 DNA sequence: TGTGCCAGCAGCTCACTAGCGGTTAACAATGAGCAGTTCTTC.